The TCR beta chain described here comes from a study of PD-1 blockade in classical Hodgkin lymphoma. Study overall: On a schedule of every 2 weeks, patients received nivolumab 3 mg/kg intravenously.

The data were produced by immunoSEQ multiplex PCR, yet TCRdb's version contains in-frame clones alone and is incomplete. The sample has approximately 100,000 clones; roughly 92% are singletons. About this clone: The antigen is not known.

Findings and caveats of the study: Similar baseline diversity was found in complete responders and newly diagnosed patients. Significant TCR diversity gains by C4D1 occurred in CD4+ but not CD8+ cells. Newly diagnosed patients were said to have less baseline TCR diversity than healthy donors did.

Exposure to brentuximab vedotin varied, and each patient had relapsed following autologous stem cell transplantation. CDR1 is MDHEN and CDR2 is SYDVKM in the germline V gene. The CDR3 covers 14 residues. V was shortened by 2 bases and J by 5 bases, with 13 bases between the two germline ends. The chain combines TRBV28 with TRBJ2-7; tentatively, D is TRBD2 (6 bases). The specimen comprised peripheral blood mononuclear cells (PBMCs), sampled at baseline. The receptor was isolated from a human donor with classical Hodgkin lymphoma. The CDR3 DNA sequence: TGTGCCAGCAGTTTACCAACTAGCTACCACGAGCAGTACTTC. Its translation is CASSLPTSYHEQYF. The variable domain in full, completed from reference TRBV28 and TRBJ2-7, reads DVKVTQSSRYLVKRTGEKVFLECVQDMDHENMFWYRQDPGLGLRLIYFSYDVKMKEKGDIPEGYSVSREKKERFSLILESASTNQTSMYLCASSLPTSYHEQYFGPGTRLTVT.